This entry is about one T cell receptor beta chain. The record originates from a study of T cell changes during pregnancy in multiple sclerosis. The table came from immunoSEQ multiplex PCR; TCRdb's copy has only in-frame clones and leaves some out. The sample has 38,000 or so clones; 93% are singletons. The origin of this receptor is a female donor with multiple sclerosis, enrolled in a pregnancy study. Here the sequenced sample was CD4+ T cells from peripheral blood mononuclear cells, taken in the first trimester of pregnancy.

CDR3 coding DNA: TGTGCCAGCAGTCCCTCCGGGACAGGGGAAGAGACCCAGTACTTC. Its translation is CASSPSGTGEETQYF. The rearrangement links TRBV6-6 to TRBJ2-5, with TRBD1 matching 10 bases. V lost 5 bases and J lost 3; bases outside the gene matches: 6. Germline CDR1 MNHNY, CDR2 SVGAGI (reference sequence). The CDR3 consists of 15 residues.